This T cell receptor beta chain was found in a study of OX40 agonist ivuxolimab in advanced cancers. Regarding the study as a whole: Averaged across samples, CD8+ T cells carried more expanded clones than CD4+ did.

Measured with immunoSEQ multiplex PCR; TCRdb has only the in-frame clones, and not every one. The data contain roughly 42,000 clones, roughly 90% of them seen just once; the ten biggest clones take up about 12%. Comment on this clone: Its cognate antigen is unknown.

The clonotype was recovered from an adult with an advanced solid tumor such as melanoma, head and neck, liver or kidney cancer. The material sequenced was CD4+ or CD8+ T cells sorted from blood, taken in a trial of the OX40 agonist ivuxolimab.

The CDR3 loop reads CATSEGQAGTPQHF. The CDR3 nucleotides read TGTGCCACCAGCGAAGGACAGGCGGGTACGCCCCAGCATTTT. The genes are TRBV15 and TRBJ1-5, with 7 bases matching TRBD1. CDR1 and CDR2 (germline): LNHNV, YYDKDF (reference sequence). Trimming at V came to 5 bases and at J to 9 bases, leaving 10 bases not matched to a gene. CDR3 length equals 14 residues.